These 23 T cell receptor beta chains came from one sample sequenced in a study of control samples from healthy donors and cancer patients. The assay was immunoSEQ multiplex PCR, and TCRdb's table has in-frame clones only and misses some. The sample records roughly 180,000 clones, 85% to 95% being singletons. Sequenced: blood. These TCRs come from a woman between 18 and 29 years old in good health.

The rearrangement uses TRBV10-1 and TRBJ2-6; TRBD2 agrees at 8 bases. J was trimmed by 4 bases and V by 5 bases; bases with no gene match: 10. Per germline, CDR1 WNHNN and CDR2 SYGVQD (reference sequence). This CDR3 has 17 amino acids. DNA of the CDR3: TGCGCCAGCAGTCCAGCGGGGGCCCCGGGAGGGGCCAACGTCCTGACTTTC. Translation: CASSPAGAPGGANVLTF.

The chain is built from TRBV2 and TRBJ2-1; 10 bases match TRBD2. V lost 4 bases and J lost 4; bases outside the gene matches: 4. The CDR3 has 15 amino acids. Germline CDR1 SNHLY, CDR2 FYNNEI. This CDR3 is CASSVQAGGYNEQFF. CDR3 in DNA: TGTGCCAGCAGTGTGCAAGCGGGAGGGTACAATGAGCAGTTCTTC.

The gene calls are TRBV19 and TRBJ2-3; 8 bases are shared with TRBD2. The CDR3 covers 15 residues. Germline assignment: CDR1 LNHDA and CDR2 SQIVND (reference sequence). Unmatched junction bases numbered 7, after V lost 6 bases and J lost 2 bases. For the CDR3, the DNA is TGTGCCAGTAGAGTACTAGCGGATTTCACAGATACGCAGTATTTT. Translation gives CASRVLADFTDTQYF.

The V and J genes are TRBV29-1 and TRBJ2-1, with 12 bases aligning to TRBD2. CDR1 is SQVTM and CDR2 is ANQGSEA in the germline V gene. Trimming at V came to 3 bases and at J to 6 bases, leaving 9 bases not matched to a gene. CDR3 length: 16 residues. The CDR3 protein is CSVDKWTSGKGNEQFF. The CDR3 nucleotides are TGCAGCGTTGATAAGTGGACTAGCGGGAAGGGCAATGAGCAGTTCTTC.

The chain employs TRBV19 and TRBJ2-1, with TRBD2 as a possible D gene (6 bases). Germline values: CDR1 LNHDA, CDR2 SQIVND (reference sequence). This CDR3 is built from 11 residues. Trimming stripped 4 bases from V and 9 bases from J, with 7 bases between. The CDR3 DNA is TGTGCCAGTAGTAGGAGGGGTGAGCAGTTCTTC. Translating it yields CASSRRGEQFF.

The chain couples TRBV4-3 to TRBJ2-1; 8 bases agree with TRBD1. Trimming removed 4 bases from V and 4 bases from J; junction bases left unmatched: 12. Looked up from germline, CDR1 is LGHNA and CDR2 is YSLEER. The CDR3 length is 17 residues. This CDR3 reads CASSRTRDRPLYNEQFF. In DNA, the CDR3 is TGCGCCAGCAGCCGGACTCGGGACAGGCCTCTTTACAATGAGCAGTTCTTC.

V usage is TRBV7-2 and J usage is TRBJ2-5, with unresolved D. V lost 3 bases to trimming and J lost 6 bases, with 11 bases between them. Per the germline V gene, CDR1 is SGHTA and CDR2 is FQGNSA. This CDR3 contains 13 residues. The CDR3 DNA reads TGTGCCAGCAGCTTTGTCCCCCGCCAGACCCAGTACTTC. It translates to CASSFVPRQTQYF.

In this sample, this clone turned up once. The chain carries TRBV7-3 and TRBJ1-1; TRBD1 aligns across 7 bases. The CDR3 spans 14 residues. Germline V gene sequence: CDR1 SGHTA, CDR2 FQGTGA. Germline trimming cut 4 bases from V and 4 bases from J; bases unmatched to any gene: 6. CDR3 sequence: CASSSGGPSTEAFF. In DNA form, the CDR3 reads TGTGCCAGCAGCTCAGGGGGGCCGAGCACTGAAGCTTTCTTT.

The chain employs TRBV6-5 and TRBJ1-6, with D possibly being TRBD1 (5 bases). Germline CDR1 and CDR2: MNHEY and SVGAGI. The CDR3 runs to 16 residues. With 2 bases removed from V and 8 bases from J, the gap between germline ends came to 16 bases. For the CDR3, the DNA is TGTGCCAGCAGTTACCCCCCTCGGGGGACGGATTCACCCCTCCACTTT. Translating it yields CASSYPPRGTDSPLHF.

This chain connects TRBV7-9 to TRBJ1-3; 7 bases agree with TRBD1. With 4 bases clipped from V and 0 bases from J, the junction kept 3 bases outside the gene matches. Germline CDR1 is SEHNR and CDR2 is FQNEAQ (reference sequence). CDR3 length: 15 amino acids. CDR3 sequence: CASSSGGNSGNTIYF. As DNA, the CDR3 is TGTGCCAGCAGCTCAGGGGGGAACTCTGGAAACACCATATATTTT.

The chain joins TRBV28 to TRBJ2-7; 13 nucleotides match TRBD2. The CDR3 has 14 amino acids. The V gene end was trimmed by 6 bases and the J gene end by 9 bases; junction bases not matched to a gene: 8. Germline lookup yields CDR1 MDHEN and CDR2 SYDVKM. CDR3 sequence reads: CASSPGLAGVGQYF. DNA for the CDR3: TGTGCCAGCAGCCCTGGACTAGCGGGAGTAGGGCAGTACTTC. The full variable domain, completed using reference TRBV28 and TRBJ2-7, is DVKVTQSSRYLVKRTGEKVFLECVQDMDHENMFWYRQDPGLGLRLIYFSYDVKMKEKGDIPEGYSVSREKKERFSLILESASTNQTSMYLCASSPGLAGVGQYFGPGTRLTVT.

The chain couples TRBV3-1 (or the pseudogene TRBV3-2) to TRBJ1-2; 10 nucleotides agree with TRBD1. This CDR3 has 14 amino acids. The V gene's germline CDR1 is LGHDT and CDR2 YNNKEL (reference sequence). Trimming at V came to 3 bases and at J to 8 bases, leaving 6 bases not matched to a gene. The CDR3 DNA reads as TGTGCCAGCAGCCACGAGGACAGGGGGAGCGGCTACACCTTC. Translation gives CASSHEDRGSGYTF.

CDR3 coding DNA: TGTGCCAGCAGGGCGGGACTAGCGGGAGGGCCGCACGGGGAGCTGTTTTTT. This translates into CASRAGLAGGPHGELFF. V and J are TRBV27 and TRBJ2-2; 16 bases are shared with TRBD2. Germline V gene lookup returns CDR1 MNHEY and CDR2 SMNVEV (reference sequence). After removal of 6 bases from V and 7 bases from J, the junction contained 8 bases not matched to a gene. The CDR3 is 17 residues long.

This clone was found a few times. The chain recombines TRBV7-9 with TRBJ2-5; D call uncertain. Germline CDR1 reads SEHNR; CDR2 reads FQNEAQ (reference sequence). V was clipped by 2 bases and J by 1 base, with 11 bases between them. The CDR3 loop spans 15 amino acids. CDR3 residues: CASSLYGSLQETQYF. DNA of the CDR3: TGTGCCAGCAGCTTATATGGCTCCCTCCAAGAGACCCAGTACTTC.

The V call is TRBV6-5, the J call TRBJ1-3, with D hard to call. Germline-derived CDR1 and CDR2 are MNHEY and SVGAGI. V was trimmed by 6 bases and J by 8 bases, leaving 20 bases between them. The CDR3 length is 15 residues. The CDR3 DNA reads as TGTGCCAGCAGCGCCTCGGTGGGGATGGAGGACACCATATATTTT. Its protein product is CASSASVGMEDTIYF.

For the CDR3, the DNA is TGTGCCAGCAGTTACGCGGGACAGACTTATCAGCCCCAGCATTTT. This codes for CASSYAGQTYQPQHF. V usage is TRBV6-6 and J usage is TRBJ1-5, with TRBD1 identical over 7 bases. Germline V gene sequence: CDR1 MNHNY, CDR2 SVGAGI (reference sequence). The CDR3 length is 15 residues. The ends lost 2 bases at V and 5 bases at J; junction bases unmatched: 6.

CDR3 sequence reads: CASKRSGTGTYEQYF. In nucleotides, the CDR3 is TGTGCCAGTAAACGGTCCGGGACAGGGACCTACGAGCAGTACTTC. The J gene is TRBJ2-7, the V gene TRBV19, with 9 bases matching TRBD1. CDR3 length: 15 amino acids. Trimming cost V 7 bases and J 2 bases; bases outside gene matches: 9. Germline CDR1 and CDR2: LNHDA and SQIVND (reference sequence).

This clone was found once. V gene TRBV27 combines with J gene TRBJ2-7; tentatively, D is TRBD1 (6 bases). V lost 8 bases to trimming and J lost 0 bases, with 8 bases between them. CDR3 length equals 12 residues. Germline CDR1 and CDR2: MNHEY and SMNVEV (reference sequence). The CDR3 sequence is CASGGSSYEQYF. The CDR3 nucleotides are TGTGCCAGCGGGGGCAGCTCCTACGAGCAGTACTTC.

The chain employs TRBV10-3 and TRBJ2-1; 8 bases are shared with TRBD2. The CDR3 is 16 residues long. From germline, CDR1 is ENHRY and CDR2 SYGVKD. Trimming at V came to 0 bases and at J to 2 bases, leaving 3 bases not matched to a gene. CDR3 bases: TGTGCCATCAGTGAGTCGGGACTAGGGGCCTACAATGAGCAGTTCTTC. Encoded protein: CAISESGLGAYNEQFF.

The chain employs TRBV19 and TRBJ1-6; a possible D gene is TRBD1 (5 bases). The CDR3 contains 14 residues. CDR1 is LNHDA and CDR2 is SQIVND in the germline V gene (reference sequence). V was pared by 4 bases and J by 9 bases, with 13 bases between. The CDR3 here is CASSKGREGSPLHF. In DNA, the CDR3 is TGTGCCAGTAGTAAGGGCAGGGAAGGTTCACCCCTCCACTTT.

This CDR3 reads CASSLQWGPYGYTF. CDR3 nucleotide sequence: TGTGCCAGCAGCTTACAATGGGGGCCTTATGGCTACACCTTC. This chain joins TRBV11-2 and TRBJ1-2; weak D call: TRBD1 (6 bases). The CDR3 has 14 amino acids. The V and J ends lost 2 bases and 5 bases respectively, with 12 bases between them. Germline V lookup: CDR1 SGHAT, CDR2 FQNNGV.

The V gene is TRBV4-1, the J gene TRBJ1-1; no clear D. Germline CDR1 MGHRA, CDR2 YSYEKL. V was shortened by 1 base and J by 5 bases, with 5 bases between the two germline ends. This CDR3 region has 12 residues. The DNA of the CDR3 is TGCGCCAGCAGCCAAGGAAGGACTGAAGCTTTCTTT. It specifies CASSQGRTEAFF.

This clone was seen just once. Other nucleotide sequences from this sample produce the same CDR3. The J gene is TRBJ1-4, the V gene TRBV19; a possible D gene is TRBD1 (5 bases). The ends were cut back, 3 bases at V and 5 bases at J, with 10 bases in the middle. Germline assignment: CDR1 LNHDA and CDR2 SQIVND (reference sequence). This CDR3 is built from 14 residues. The CDR3 DNA reads TGTGCCAGTAGTATTGGAGGGGTCAATGAAAAACTGTTTTTT. Translation gives CASSIGGVNEKLFF.